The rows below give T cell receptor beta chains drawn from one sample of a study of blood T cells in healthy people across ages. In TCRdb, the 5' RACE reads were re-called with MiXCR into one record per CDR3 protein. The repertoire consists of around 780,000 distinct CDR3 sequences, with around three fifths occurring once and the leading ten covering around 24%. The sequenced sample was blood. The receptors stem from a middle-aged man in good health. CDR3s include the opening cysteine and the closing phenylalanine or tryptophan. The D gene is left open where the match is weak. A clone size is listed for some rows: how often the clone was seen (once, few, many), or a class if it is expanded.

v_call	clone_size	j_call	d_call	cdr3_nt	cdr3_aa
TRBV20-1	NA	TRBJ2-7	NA	TGCAGTGCTAGAGAGTCGGGGATAAGTTACGAGCAGTACTTC	CSARESGISYEQYF
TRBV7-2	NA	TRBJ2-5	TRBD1	TGTGCCAGCGCCCCCCGGGACAGGGACGCAGAGACCCAGTACTTC	CASAPRDRDAETQYF
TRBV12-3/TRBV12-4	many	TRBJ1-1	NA	TGTGCCAGCAGTTTCCCCAGGCGGGGGCGAGTAGGTATCGACACTGAAGCTTTCTTT	CASSFPRRGRVGIDTEAFF
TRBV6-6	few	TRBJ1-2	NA	TGTGCCAGCAGTTACTCGGCCAGTGGCTACACCTTC	CASSYSASGYTF
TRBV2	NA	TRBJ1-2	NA	TGTGCCAGCACACCTGGGGCCAGGGGCAACTATGGCTACACCTTC	CASTPGARGNYGYTF
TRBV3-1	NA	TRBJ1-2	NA	TGTGCCAGCAGTCCCGGGCCGACTAACTATGGCTACACCTTC	CASSPGPTNYGYTF
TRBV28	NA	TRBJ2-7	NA	TGTGCCAGCGGTCGGAGAGGGATCGAGCAGTACTTC	CASGRRGIEQYF
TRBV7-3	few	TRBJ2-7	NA	TGTGCCAGCAGCTTGGGGACTGGGCTTGGAGACGAGCAGTACTTC	CASSLGTGLGDEQYF
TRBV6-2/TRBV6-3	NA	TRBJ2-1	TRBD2	TGTGCCAGCAGCTCAAGGATAAATAGCGGGAGGGCCGCTGGTAGATCTGAGCAGTTCTTC	CASSSRINSGRAAGRSEQFF
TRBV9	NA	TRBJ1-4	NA	TGTGCCAGCAGCCCAGGAGGTGGAAACCGGGCCAATGAAAAACTGTTTTTT	CASSPGGGNRANEKLFF
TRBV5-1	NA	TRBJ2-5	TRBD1	TGCGCCAGCAGCCCAGGATTGGGACAGGGTCAAGAGACCCAGTACTTC	CASSPGLGQGQETQYF
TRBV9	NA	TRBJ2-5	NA	TGTGCCAGCAGCGTATATCCCAGCCGAAAAGAGACCCAGTACTTC	CASSVYPSRKETQYF
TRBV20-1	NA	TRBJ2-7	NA	TGCAGTGCCCCAACAAGGGACATTCAAACGGGGGGCGAGCAGTACTTC	CSAPTRDIQTGGEQYF
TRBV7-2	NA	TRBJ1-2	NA	TGTACCAGCAGCTTAGGCAGGGTTAAGGATGGCTACACCTTC	CTSSLGRVKDGYTF
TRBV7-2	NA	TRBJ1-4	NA	TGTGCCAGCAGCCGACGCGGGGCGGAAGAAAAACTGTTTTTT	CASSRRGAEEKLFF
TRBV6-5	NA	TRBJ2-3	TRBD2	TGTGCCAGCAGTTACAAACCGGCTGCGGGAGCAGATACGCAGTATTTT	CASSYKPAAGADTQYF
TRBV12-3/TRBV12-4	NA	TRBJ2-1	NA	TGTGGCAGCAGTTTCTTTCATGAGCAGTTCTTC	CGSSFFHEQFF
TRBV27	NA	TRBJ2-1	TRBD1	TGTGCCAGCAGTCAAGGGACAGGGGGTAGAAATGAGCAGTTCTTC	CASSQGTGGRNEQFF
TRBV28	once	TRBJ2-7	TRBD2	TGTGCCAGCAGTACTAGCGGGAGGATAAGCTCCTACGAGCAGTACTTC	CASSTSGRISSYEQYF
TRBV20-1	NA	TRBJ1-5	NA	TGCAGTGCTGCACCCGGGACCGCTGGTTGGGGCAATCAGCCCCAGCATTTT	CSAAPGTAGWGNQPQHF
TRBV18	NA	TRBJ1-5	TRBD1	TGTGCCAGCTCTCGACAGGGGAGGACTCAGCCCCAGCATTTT	CASSRQGRTQPQHF
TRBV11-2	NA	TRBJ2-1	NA	TGTGCCAGCAGCTTAGAGCGATGGCGGAACAATGAGCAGTTCTTC	CASSLERWRNNEQFF
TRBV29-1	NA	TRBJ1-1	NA	TGCAGCGTTGAAGATCGGACAGCGAACACTGAAGCTTTCTTT	CSVEDRTANTEAFF
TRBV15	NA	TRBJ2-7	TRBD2	TGTGCCACCACTAGCGGGTCCACCTACGAGCAGTACTTC	CATTSGSTYEQYF
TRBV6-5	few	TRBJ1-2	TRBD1	TGTGCCAGCAGTTCCACAGGGGGCCACTATGGCTACACCTTC	CASSSTGGHYGYTF
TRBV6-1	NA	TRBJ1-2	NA	TGTGCCAGCAACCCCTATTTAACCGGAGCCGATCGGTCTACTAACTATGGCTACACCTTC	CASNPYLTGADRSTNYGYTF
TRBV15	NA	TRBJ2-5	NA	TGTGCCACCAGCAGAGATTGGAAAAGCGGCCTCTGGCAAGAGACCCAGTACTTC	CATSRDWKSGLWQETQYF
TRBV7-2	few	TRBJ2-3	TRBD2	TGTGCCAGCCCCGTTGGAAGCGGGGGGCACACAGATACGCAGTATTTT	CASPVGSGGHTDTQYF
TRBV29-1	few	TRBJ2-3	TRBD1	TGCAGCGTTGTGGGACAGCTCCCCACAGATACGCAGTATTTT	CSVVGQLPTDTQYF
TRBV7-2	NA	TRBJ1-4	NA	TGTGCCAGCAGCTTATCCCCCAGTCGGTTAAATGAAAAACTGTTTTTT	CASSLSPSRLNEKLFF
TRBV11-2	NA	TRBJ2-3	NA	TGTGCGAGTACAGGGTGGTATGCAGATACGCAGTATTTT	CASTGWYADTQYF
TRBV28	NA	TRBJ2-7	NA	TGTGCCAGCAGTTTTCGAGGGGCTGACTCCTACGAGCAGTACTTC	CASSFRGADSYEQYF
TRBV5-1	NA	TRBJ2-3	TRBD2	TGCGCCAGCAGCCCTGGGAGGGGCGGCACAGATACGCAGTATTTT	CASSPGRGGTDTQYF
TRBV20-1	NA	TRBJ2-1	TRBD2	TGCAATGCGGCTAGCGGAAACAGGAATGAGCAGTTCTTC	CNAASGNRNEQFF
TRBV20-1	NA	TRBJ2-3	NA	TGCAGTGCTAAGGGGGTGGAGACGCAGTATTTT	CSAKGVETQYF
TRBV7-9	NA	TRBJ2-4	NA	TGTGCCAGCGTACAGGGAAACATTCAGTACTTC	CASVQGNIQYF
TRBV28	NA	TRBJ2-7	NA	TGTGCCACCATGGCCTCTGACATCCCCTACGAGCAGTACTTC	CATMASDIPYEQYF